The entry below describes one T cell receptor beta chain. This sample stems from a study of post-analysis software for immune sequencing data. TCR beta cDNA libraries included unique molecular identifiers. Each CDR3 protein is one row after TCRdb ran MiXCR on the PCR reads. The sample carries hundreds of thousands of distinct CDR3 sequences, 30% to 45% recorded once. This receptor was identified in a girl aged 10-17 years with multiple sclerosis. Material for sequencing was blood.

CDR3 protein: CASSSQGSGANVLTF. The CDR3 coding sequence is TGTGCCAGCAGCTCCCAAGGCTCTGGGGCCAACGTCCTGACTTTC. V is TRBV5-4 and J is TRBJ2-6; D gene ambiguous. Germline CDR1 reads SGHNT; CDR2 reads YYREEE (reference sequence). Trimming took 3 bases from V and 0 from J, leaving 7 bases between them. CDR3 length: 15 residues.